This entry lists 18 T cell receptor beta chains sequenced from one sample in a study of cytomegalovirus exposure and HLA in healthy donors. PCR used 60 Vbeta primers and 13 Jbeta primers. Method: immunoSEQ multiplex PCR; TCRdb's copy keeps in-frame clones and lacks some. Among more than 100,000 clones listed, roughly three quarters were seen once. The sequenced material came from PBMCs. These receptors were taken from a male donor in good health and CMV-seronegative.

CDR3 region: CASSESTRGSPLHF. The DNA of the CDR3 is TGCGCCAGCAGTGAGTCGACCCGGGGTTCACCCCTCCACTTT. The V call is TRBV10-1, the J call TRBJ1-6; D remains ambiguous. Germline CDR1 and CDR2: WNHNN and SYGVQD (reference sequence). This CDR3 comprises 14 residues. Trimming took off 0 bases at V and 9 bases at J, with 9 bases between the two ends.

The rearrangement links TRBV15 to TRBJ2-1, with 13 bases aligning to TRBD2. CDR1 and CDR2 (germline): LNHNV, YYDKDF (reference sequence). V was pared by 0 bases and J by 10 bases, with 6 bases of the junction left unmatched. This CDR3 comprises 16 residues. Written as DNA, the CDR3 is TGTGCCACCAGCAGAGATATACTAGCGGGGGGGCAGGAGCAGTTCTTC. Translating it yields CATSRDILAGGQEQFF.

V is TRBV11-2 and J is TRBJ1-4; the match to TRBD1 covers 11 bases. CDR3 length equals 15 residues. In germline, CDR1 is SGHAT, CDR2 FQNNGV. V lost 5 bases, J lost 7 bases, and 6 bases stayed unmatched. CDR3: CASSMDRGRGEKLFF. The CDR3 DNA reads TGTGCCAGCAGCATGGACAGGGGGCGGGGTGAAAAACTGTTTTTT.

The J gene is TRBJ1-6, the V gene TRBV4-2; D is possibly TRBD1 (5 bases). V lost 1 base and J 7 bases, leaving 8 bases between the germline ends. The CDR3 runs to 14 residues. Germline V CDR1 and CDR2: LGHNA, YNFKEQ. CDR3 residues: CASSQAQGNSPLHF. Written as DNA, the CDR3 is TGTGCCAGCAGCCAAGCTCAGGGAAATTCACCCCTCCACTTT.

With regard to this clone: The same CDR3 also results from other DNA sequences found in this sample. The genes are TRBV19 and TRBJ1-1, with a tentative D call TRBD1 (6 bases). The V end lost 3 bases, the J end lost 5 bases, and 13 bases lay between the germline ends. Germline V gives CDR1 LNHDA, CDR2 SQIVND (reference sequence). CDR3 length: 14 residues. CDR3 protein: CASSIGRGATEAFF. CDR3 bases: TGTGCCAGTAGTATCGGCAGGGGAGCAACTGAAGCTTTCTTT.

This clone was seen a handful of times. The rearrangement links TRBV9 to TRBJ1-5; D is possibly TRBD1 (6 bases). Trimming stripped 3 bases from V and 1 base from J, with 11 bases between. CDR3 length equals 15 residues. CDR1 and CDR2 from the germline V gene are SGDLS and YYNGEE. CDR3 sequence reads: CASSAQDRSNQPQHF. The CDR3 coding sequence is TGTGCCAGCAGCGCGCAGGACAGAAGCAATCAGCCCCAGCATTTT.

The table lists this clone with a few counts. The chain is built from TRBV6-6 and TRBJ1-1, with a possible D match to TRBD1 (5 bases). Germline V lookup: CDR1 MNHNY, CDR2 SVGAGI (reference sequence). The CDR3 contains 15 residues. Trimming pared 2 bases from V and 7 bases from J, leaving 17 bases between. The CDR3 DNA sequence: TGTGCCAGCAGTTACCCCGAGGCAGGGCTAGATGAAGCTTTCTTT. Its translation: CASSYPEAGLDEAFF.

V gene TRBV4-3 combines with J gene TRBJ2-3; TRBD2 matches at 9 bases. CDR3 length: 16 residues. The V and J ends lost 3 bases and 0 bases, in that order; junction bases with no gene match: 4. In germline, CDR1 is LGHNA, CDR2 YSLEER. CDR3 sequence: CASSQVAGESTDTQYF. The CDR3, as DNA: TGCGCCAGCAGCCAGGTAGCGGGGGAAAGCACAGATACGCAGTATTTT.

The CDR3 loop reads CASSLLPGQGAATNEKLFF. In DNA, the CDR3 is TGTGCCAGCAGCTTACTTCCCGGACAGGGGGCCGCAACTAATGAAAAACTGTTTTTT. V and J are TRBV7-2 and TRBJ1-4; 11 nucleotides match TRBD1. J lost 0 bases, V lost 2 bases, and 8 bases had no gene match. CDR3 length equals 19 residues. The germline CDR1 and CDR2 sequences are SGHTA and FQGNSA. Based on the CDR3 plus reference TRBV7-2 and TRBJ1-4, the full variable domain is GAGVSQSPSNKVTEKGKDVELRCDPISGHTALYWYRQSLGQGLEFLIYFQGNSAPDKSGLPSDRFSAERTGGSVSTLTIQRTQQEDSAVYLCASSLLPGQGAATNEKLFFGSGTQLSVL.

CDR3 bases: TGTGCCAGCAGCCAACGACTAGCGGGGCAACATGCGCAGTATTTT. This codes for CASSQRLAGQHAQYF. The V gene is TRBV4-2, the J gene TRBJ2-3; TRBD2 aligns across 11 bases. Germline lookup yields CDR1 LGHNA and CDR2 YNFKEQ. V lost 2 bases and J lost 10; bases outside the gene matches: 8. CDR3 size: 15 residues.

The V call is TRBV7-6, the J call TRBJ1-1; unclear D gene. V gave up 5 bases and J gave up 2 bases, with 15 bases separating them. The CDR3 length is 15 residues. In germline, CDR1 is SGHVS, CDR2 FNYEAQ. As DNA, the CDR3 is TGTGCCAGCAGCCACGGACCACTAGGTAACACTGAAGCTTTCTTT. Encoded protein: CASSHGPLGNTEAFF. Together with reference TRBV7-6 and TRBJ1-1, the CDR3 gives the full variable domain: GAGVSQSPRYKVTKRGQDVALRCDPISGHVSLYWYRQALGQGPEFLTYFNYEAQQDKSGLPNDRFSAERPEGSISTLTIQRTEQRDSAMYRCASSHGPLGNTEAFFGQGTRLTVV.

CDR3 protein: CASSPGLGRRGNTEAFF. The CDR3 DNA is TGTGCCAGCAGCCCCGGACTGGGCAGGCGCGGAAACACTGAAGCTTTCTTT. This sequence joins TRBV5-6 and TRBJ1-1; D gene uncertain. V was pared by 4 bases and J by 2 bases, with 21 bases between. Germline CDR1 is SGHDT and CDR2 is YYEEEE. CDR3 size: 17 residues.

This chain connects TRBV29-1 to TRBJ2-1; a possible D gene is TRBD2 (7 bases). This CDR3 has 16 residues. Germline loops: CDR1 SQVTM, CDR2 ANQGSEA. Trimming shortened V by 3 bases and J by 4 bases, and 19 bases separated the two germline ends. As DNA, the CDR3 is TGCAGCGTTGAGTCTTCCAAGGGGGGGGCTTACAATGAGCAGTTCTTC. Translation: CSVESSKGGAYNEQFF.

The chain is built from TRBV5-1 and TRBJ2-5; TRBD2 matches at 13 bases. Per germline, CDR1 SGHRS and CDR2 YFSETQ. There are 16 residues in the CDR3. With 3 bases clipped from V and 2 bases from J, the junction kept 4 bases outside the gene matches. CDR3 amino acids: CASSSGLAGRQETQYF. CDR3 bases: TGCGCCAGCAGCTCGGGACTAGCGGGGAGGCAAGAGACCCAGTACTTC.

The chain carries TRBV30 and TRBJ2-3; 7 nucleotides match TRBD2. V lost 0 bases, J lost 4 bases, and 4 bases stayed unmatched. The CDR3 covers 14 residues. Germline values: CDR1 GTSNPN, CDR2 SVGIG (reference sequence). CDR3 in DNA: TGTGCCTGGAGTGTACTGACTAGCTCAGATACGCAGTATTTT. Its protein product is CAWSVLTSSDTQYF.

The chain employs TRBV11-2 and TRBJ2-5; TRBD1 is a possible D gene (6 bases). V shed 1 base and J shed 5 bases, with 11 bases lying between them. This CDR3 is 14 amino acids long. The germline V gene has CDR1 SGHAT and CDR2 FQNNGV. This CDR3 is CASSLVGGKETQYF. In DNA, the CDR3 is TGTGCCAGCAGCTTAGTTGGGGGCAAGGAGACCCAGTACTTC.

V is TRBV7-6 and J is TRBJ1-2; D gene unclear. V lost 6 bases and J lost 0, with 11 bases in between. The germline V gene has CDR1 SGHVS and CDR2 FNYEAQ. CDR3 length: 14 amino acids. The CDR3, as DNA: TGTGCCAGCAGTCCCTACCCCGCTAACTATGGCTACACCTTC. Encoded protein: CASSPYPANYGYTF.

The rearrangement joins TRBV2 to TRBJ2-3, with 10 bases that match TRBD1. The CDR3 covers 15 residues. Germline V gives CDR1 SNHLY, CDR2 FYNNEI. Germline trimming cut 6 bases from V and 2 bases from J; bases unmatched to any gene: 5. CDR3 in amino acids: CASRVGQGNTDTQYF. DNA of the CDR3: TGTGCCAGCAGGGTGGGACAGGGGAACACAGATACGCAGTATTTT.